The rows below give T cell receptor beta chains drawn from one sample of a study of blood T cell repertoires in COVID-19. Produced via immunoSEQ multiplex PCR; TCRdb's table is partial and in-frame only. This repertoire shows 150,000 to 200,000 clones, 76% found once; its top ten account for roughly 8.7%. Material for sequencing was peripheral blood. Receptor source: a woman aged 45-59 years with active or convalescent COVID-19. The CDR3 runs from the conserved cysteine through the conserved F or W. A D gene is named only where the DNA matches it firmly. Clone size is stated in some rows and not others, as once, few, many or a class when expanded.

clone_size d_call j_call v_call cdr3_aa cdr3_nt
. . TRBJ2-5 TRBV4-3 CASSQELAETQYF TGCGCCAGCAGCCAAGAACTAGCCGAGACCCAGTACTTC
. . TRBJ1-2 TRBV4-3 CASSQDGQVVSGYTF TGCGCCAGCAGCCAAGATGGTCAGGTTGTGTCTGGCTACACCTTC
. TRBD2 TRBJ2-1 TRBV9 CASSVGTSGDYEQFF TGTGCCAGCAGCGTAGGTACTAGCGGGGATTATGAGCAGTTCTTC
. . TRBJ1-1 TRBV21-1 CASSTGLEAFF TGTGCCAGCAGCACGGGACTTGAAGCTTTCTTT
. TRBD1 TRBJ2-7 TRBV20-1 CSASSGQGISYEQYF TGCAGTGCTAGTTCAGGACAGGGGATAAGCTACGAGCAGTACTTC
. TRBD2 TRBJ2-5 TRBV9 CASSGMSGAQETQYF TGTGCCAGCAGCGGTATGAGCGGGGCCCAAGAGACCCAGTACTTC
. . TRBJ1-2 TRBV6-1 CASSEVWQRNYGYTF TGTGCCAGCAGTGAAGTGTGGCAGCGAAACTATGGCTACACCTTC
. . TRBJ1-2 TRBV6-5 CASRDRHYGYTF TGTGCCAGCAGGGACAGACACTATGGCTACACCTTC
. TRBD1 TRBJ2-6 TRBV27 CASSPGTASGANVLTF TGTGCCAGCAGTCCAGGGACAGCCTCTGGGGCCAACGTCCTGACTTTC
. TRBD1 TRBJ2-7 TRBV6-5 CASINDRGEQYF TGTGCCAGCATCAACGACAGGGGCGAGCAGTACTTC
. . TRBJ1-1 TRBV19 CASSIGTMNTEAFF TGTGCCAGTAGTATAGGTACTATGAACACTGAAGCTTTCTTT
. TRBD1 TRBJ1-1 TRBV5-4 CASSLQGVNTEAFF TGTGCCAGCAGCTTGCAGGGGGTGAACACTGAAGCTTTCTTT
. . TRBJ1-6 TRBV6-5 CASGLSSSYNSPLHF TGTGCCAGCGGACTGTCGAGCTCCTATAATTCACCCCTCCACTTT
few . TRBJ1-4 TRBV6-5 CASSRTEATNEKLFF TGTGCCAGCAGTCGGACAGAAGCAACTAATGAAAAACTGTTTTTT
once . TRBJ1-2 TRBV6-6 CASSLTGRYGYTF TGTGCCAGCAGCTTAACAGGCAGATATGGCTACACCTTC
. TRBD1 TRBJ2-5 TRBV2 CASSHPDIPTGGPQETQYF TGTGCCAGCAGTCACCCGGATATCCCGACAGGGGGCCCCCAAGAGACCCAGTACTTC
. TRBD1 TRBJ1-3 TRBV10-3 CAIRGTGRAGPGSTIYF TGTGCCATCCGCGGGACAGGGCGTGCCGGGCCTGGAAGCACCATATATTTT
. . TRBJ1-2 TRBV18 CASSPSLNARDGYTF TGTGCCAGCTCACCTTCACTCAATGCTCGGGATGGCTACACCTTC
. TRBD1 TRBJ1-5 TRBV2 CASSWGQGDNQPQHF TGTGCCAGCAGTTGGGGACAGGGGGACAATCAGCCCCAGCATTTT
. TRBD1 TRBJ1-2 TRBV3-1/TRBV3-2 CASSRGQGPYGYTF TGTGCCAGCAGCCGGGGACAGGGCCCATATGGCTACACCTTC
few TRBD1 TRBJ2-3 TRBV2 CASSEVLGQGARREYF TGTGCCAGCAGTGAAGTTTTGGGACAGGGGGCGCGGCGGGAGTATTTT
. . TRBJ1-2 TRBV7-3 CASSLTQGDSYGYTF TGTGCCAGCAGCTTAACACAAGGGGATAGCTATGGCTACACCTTC
. . TRBJ1-2 TRBV5-6 CASSLTGFRDYGYTF TGTGCCAGCAGCTTGACAGGGTTCCGGGACTATGGCTACACCTTC
. TRBD1 TRBJ1-5 TRBV28 CASTSDRDSNQPQHF TGTGCCAGCACCTCGGACAGGGATAGCAATCAGCCCCAGCATTTT
. TRBD1 TRBJ1-1 TRBV11-2 CASSSELGQGNTEAFF TGTGCCAGCAGCTCAGAGCTGGGACAGGGAAACACTGAAGCTTTCTTT
. . TRBJ1-5 TRBV5-5 CASSLVTVKEPQHF TGTGCCAGCAGCTTGGTGACAGTAAAGGAACCCCAGCATTTT
. . TRBJ1-2 TRBV29-1 CSVESRNRVYTF TGCAGCGTTGAGAGCCGCAATCGAGTCTACACCTTC
. . TRBJ2-1 TRBV6-1 CASSFYFYNEQFF TGTGCCAGCAGTTTCTACTTCTACAATGAGCAGTTCTTC
. . TRBJ2-5 TRBV30 CAWIPRDSSTQYF TGTGCCTGGATCCCACGAGACAGTTCGACCCAGTACTTC
. . TRBJ1-1 TRBV30 CAWDRNHMNTEAFF TGTGCCTGGGACAGGAATCACATGAACACTGAAGCTTTCTTT
few TRBD2 TRBJ2-3 TRBV5-1 CASSFGGEADTQYF TGCGCCAGCAGCTTCGGGGGGGAGGCAGATACGCAGTATTTT
. . TRBJ2-2 TRBV18 CASSSLAGGMGNTGELFF TGTGCCAGCTCATCTCTCGCCGGGGGAATGGGGAACACCGGGGAGCTGTTTTTT
. . TRBJ2-6 TRBV24-1 CATSDPTGTGANVLTF TGTGCCACCAGTGATCCTACAGGGACTGGGGCCAACGTCCTGACTTTC
. . TRBJ1-1 TRBV28 CASSRAGLNTEAFF TGTGCCAGCTCCCGGGCAGGGCTGAACACTGAAGCTTTCTTT
few . TRBJ1-1 TRBV18 CASSPLGQGDAFF TGTGCCAGCTCACCCTTGGGGCAGGGCGATGCTTTCTTT
. . TRBJ1-6 TRBV27 CASSNTGLASPLHF TGTGCCAGCAGTAACACAGGGTTGGCTTCACCCCTCCACTTT
. . TRBJ1-6 TRBV23-1 CASSQFSGTINSPLHF TGCGCCAGCAGTCAATTTAGCGGGACGATCAATTCACCCCTCCACTTT
once TRBD2 TRBJ2-2 TRBV30 CAWSAAGGLNTGELFF TGTGCCTGGAGTGCAGCGGGGGGCCTCAACACCGGGGAGCTGTTTTTT
few TRBD2 TRBJ2-5 TRBV11-2 CASSPAGYREETQYF TGTGCCAGCAGCCCAGCGGGGTACCGGGAAGAGACCCAGTACTTC
few . TRBJ1-2 TRBV7-2 CASSLRQGGGYTF TGTGCCAGCAGCTTACGGCAGGGCGGTGGCTACACCTTC
. TRBD1 TRBJ2-7 TRBV15 CATSRVRQGSVEQYF TGTGCCACCAGCAGAGTTCGACAGGGATCGGTGGAGCAGTACTTC
few TRBD2 TRBJ2-2 TRBV4-2 CASSQDPAGGSTGELFF TGTGCCAGCAGCCAAGACCCCGCGGGGGGGAGCACCGGGGAGCTGTTTTTT
. TRBD2 TRBJ2-7 TRBV6-5 CASRLAGGPNEQYF TGTGCCAGCAGGCTAGCGGGAGGGCCCAACGAGCAGTACTTC
. TRBD1 TRBJ2-7 TRBV5-1 CASSWGTGSSYEQYF TGCGCCAGCAGCTGGGGGACAGGCAGCTCCTACGAGCAGTACTTC
few . TRBJ1-1 TRBV11-3 CASSLGEGMNTEAFF TGTGCCAGCAGCTTAGGGGAGGGCATGAACACTGAAGCTTTCTTT
. . TRBJ1-6 TRBV7-9 CASRQGTSPLHF TGTGCCAGCAGACAGGGAACCTCACCCCTCCACTTT
. . TRBJ2-2 TRBV5-1 CASTLVPGRGTGELFF TGCGCCAGCACCTTGGTTCCCGGGAGAGGTACCGGGGAGCTGTTTTTT
. . TRBJ1-1 TRBV29-1 CSVKEFMNTEAFF TGCAGCGTGAAGGAGTTCATGAACACTGAAGCTTTCTTT
. . TRBJ2-7 TRBV3-1/TRBV3-2 CASSQGLTYEQYF TGTGCCAGCAGCCAGGGACTGACTTACGAGCAGTACTTC